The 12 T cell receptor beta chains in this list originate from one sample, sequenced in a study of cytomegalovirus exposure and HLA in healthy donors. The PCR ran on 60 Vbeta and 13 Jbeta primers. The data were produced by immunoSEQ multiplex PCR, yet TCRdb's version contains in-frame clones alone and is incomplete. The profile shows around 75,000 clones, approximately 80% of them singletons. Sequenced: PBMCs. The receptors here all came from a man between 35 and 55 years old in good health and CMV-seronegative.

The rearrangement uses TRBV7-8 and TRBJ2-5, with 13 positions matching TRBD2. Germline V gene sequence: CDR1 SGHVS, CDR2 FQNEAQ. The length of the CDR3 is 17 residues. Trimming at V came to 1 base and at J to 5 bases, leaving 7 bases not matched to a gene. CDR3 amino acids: CASSLVGTSGVGETQYF. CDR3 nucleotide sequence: TGTGCCAGCAGCTTAGTAGGGACTAGCGGGGTCGGGGAGACCCAGTACTTC.

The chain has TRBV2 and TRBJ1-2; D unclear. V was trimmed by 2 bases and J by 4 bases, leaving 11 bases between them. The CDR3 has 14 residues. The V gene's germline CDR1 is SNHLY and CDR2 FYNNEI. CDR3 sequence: CASSERASGYGYTF. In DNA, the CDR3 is TGTGCCAGCAGTGAAAGAGCTTCTGGCTATGGCTACACCTTC.

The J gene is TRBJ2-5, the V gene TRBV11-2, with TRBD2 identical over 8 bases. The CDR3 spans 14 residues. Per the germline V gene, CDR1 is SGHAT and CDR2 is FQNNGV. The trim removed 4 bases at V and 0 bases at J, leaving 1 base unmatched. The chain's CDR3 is CASSSRGDQETQYF. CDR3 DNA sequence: TGTGCCAGCAGCTCGCGGGGGGACCAAGAGACCCAGTACTTC.

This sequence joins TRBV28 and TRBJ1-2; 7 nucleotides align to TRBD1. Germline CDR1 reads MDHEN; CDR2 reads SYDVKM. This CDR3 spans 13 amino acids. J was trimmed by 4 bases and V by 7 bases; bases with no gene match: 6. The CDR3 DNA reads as TGTGCCAGCATTAAAAGGGGGCTCTATGGCTACACCTTC. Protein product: CASIKRGLYGYTF.

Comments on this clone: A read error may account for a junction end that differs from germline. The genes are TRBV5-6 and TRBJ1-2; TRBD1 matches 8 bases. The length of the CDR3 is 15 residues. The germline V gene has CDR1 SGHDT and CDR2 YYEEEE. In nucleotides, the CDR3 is TGTGCCAGCAGCTATCAAGGACAGGGAGGCTATGGCTACCCCTTC. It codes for CASSYQGQGGYGYPF.

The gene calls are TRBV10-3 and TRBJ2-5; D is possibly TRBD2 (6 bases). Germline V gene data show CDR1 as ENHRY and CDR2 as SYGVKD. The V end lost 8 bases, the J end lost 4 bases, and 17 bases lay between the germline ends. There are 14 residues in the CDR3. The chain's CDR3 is CAIRDSQDAETQYF. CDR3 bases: TGTGCCATCCGGGACTCTCAGGATGCAGAGACCCAGTACTTC.

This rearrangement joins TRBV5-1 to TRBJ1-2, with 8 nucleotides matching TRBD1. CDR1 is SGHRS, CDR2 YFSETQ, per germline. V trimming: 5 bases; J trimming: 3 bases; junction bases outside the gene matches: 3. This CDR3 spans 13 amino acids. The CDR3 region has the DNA TGCGCCAGCAGGATGGACAGGGACTATGGCTACACCTTC. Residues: CASRMDRDYGYTF.

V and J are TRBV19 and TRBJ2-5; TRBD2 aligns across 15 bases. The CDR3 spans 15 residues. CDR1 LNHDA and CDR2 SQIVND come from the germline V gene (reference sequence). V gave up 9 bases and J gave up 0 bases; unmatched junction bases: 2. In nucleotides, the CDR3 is TGTGCCAGCGGGACTAGCGGGGGGAACCAAGAGACCCAGTACTTC. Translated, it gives CASGTSGGNQETQYF.

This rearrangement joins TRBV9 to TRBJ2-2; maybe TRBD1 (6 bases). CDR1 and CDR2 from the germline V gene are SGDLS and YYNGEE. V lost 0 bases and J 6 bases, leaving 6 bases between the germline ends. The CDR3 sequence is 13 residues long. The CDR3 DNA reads TGTGCCAGCAGCGTAGAGGGGGCCGGGGAGCTGTTTTTT. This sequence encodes CASSVEGAGELFF.

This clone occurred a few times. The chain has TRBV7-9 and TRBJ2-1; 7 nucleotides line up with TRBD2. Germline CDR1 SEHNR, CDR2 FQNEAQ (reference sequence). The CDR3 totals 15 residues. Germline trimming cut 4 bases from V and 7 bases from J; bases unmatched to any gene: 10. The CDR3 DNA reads TGTGCCAGCAGCTCCGGGGTCTGGCGGGGGAATGAGCAGTTCTTC. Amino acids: CASSSGVWRGNEQFF.

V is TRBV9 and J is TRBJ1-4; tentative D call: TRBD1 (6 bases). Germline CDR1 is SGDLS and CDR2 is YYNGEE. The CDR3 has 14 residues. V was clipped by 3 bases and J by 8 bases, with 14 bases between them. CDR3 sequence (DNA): TGTGCCAGCAGCGAGGGACAACTTGGGGAAAAACTGTTTTTT. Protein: CASSEGQLGEKLFF.

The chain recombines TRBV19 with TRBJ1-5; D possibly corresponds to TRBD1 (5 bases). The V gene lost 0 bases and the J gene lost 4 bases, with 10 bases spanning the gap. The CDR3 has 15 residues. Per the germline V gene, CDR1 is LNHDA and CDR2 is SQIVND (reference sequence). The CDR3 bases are TGTGCCAGTAGTATAGACGCAGACAGTAATCAGCCCCAGCATTTT. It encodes CASSIDADSNQPQHF.